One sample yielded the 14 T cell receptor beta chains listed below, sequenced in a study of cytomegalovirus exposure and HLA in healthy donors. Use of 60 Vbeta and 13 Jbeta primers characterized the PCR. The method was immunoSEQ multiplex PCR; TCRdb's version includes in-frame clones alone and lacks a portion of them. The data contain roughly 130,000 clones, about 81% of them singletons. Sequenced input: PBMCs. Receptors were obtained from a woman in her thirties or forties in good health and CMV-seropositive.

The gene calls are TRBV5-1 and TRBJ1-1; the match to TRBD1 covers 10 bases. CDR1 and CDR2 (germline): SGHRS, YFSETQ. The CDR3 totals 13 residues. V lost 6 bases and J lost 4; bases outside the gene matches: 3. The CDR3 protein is CASTRTGGTEAFF. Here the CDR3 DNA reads TGCGCCAGCACCAGGACAGGGGGCACTGAAGCTTTCTTT.

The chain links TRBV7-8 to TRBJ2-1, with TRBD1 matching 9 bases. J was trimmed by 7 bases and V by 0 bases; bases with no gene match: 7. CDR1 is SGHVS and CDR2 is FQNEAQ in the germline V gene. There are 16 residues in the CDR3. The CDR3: CASSLAPGQGGNEQFF. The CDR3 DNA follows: TGTGCCAGCAGCTTAGCACCGGGACAGGGCGGGAATGAGCAGTTCTTC.

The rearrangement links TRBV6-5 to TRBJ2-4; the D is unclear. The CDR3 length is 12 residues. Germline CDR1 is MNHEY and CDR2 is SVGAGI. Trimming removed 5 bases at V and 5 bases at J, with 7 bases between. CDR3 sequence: CASSVVENIQYF. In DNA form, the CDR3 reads TGTGCCAGCAGTGTGGTAGAAAACATTCAGTACTTC.

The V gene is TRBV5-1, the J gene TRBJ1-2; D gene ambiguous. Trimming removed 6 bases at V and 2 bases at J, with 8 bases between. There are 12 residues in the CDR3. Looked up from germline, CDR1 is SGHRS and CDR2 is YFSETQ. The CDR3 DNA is TGCGCCAGCACGGCAGGAAACTATGGCTACACCTTC. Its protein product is CASTAGNYGYTF.

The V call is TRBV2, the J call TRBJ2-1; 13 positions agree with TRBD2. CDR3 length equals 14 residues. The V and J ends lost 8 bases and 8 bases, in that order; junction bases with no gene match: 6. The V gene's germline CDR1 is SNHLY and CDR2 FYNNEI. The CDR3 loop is CASWTSGGGYEQFF. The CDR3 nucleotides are TGTGCCAGCTGGACTAGCGGGGGAGGATATGAGCAGTTCTTC.

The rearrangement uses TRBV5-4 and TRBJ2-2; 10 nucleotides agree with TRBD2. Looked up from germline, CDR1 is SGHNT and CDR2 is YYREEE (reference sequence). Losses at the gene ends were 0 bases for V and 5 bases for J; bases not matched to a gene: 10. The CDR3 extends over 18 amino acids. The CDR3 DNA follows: TGTGCCAGCAGCTTGGCCGTAATTCCAGCGGGGGGGACCGGGGAGCTGTTTTTT. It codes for CASSLAVIPAGGTGELFF.

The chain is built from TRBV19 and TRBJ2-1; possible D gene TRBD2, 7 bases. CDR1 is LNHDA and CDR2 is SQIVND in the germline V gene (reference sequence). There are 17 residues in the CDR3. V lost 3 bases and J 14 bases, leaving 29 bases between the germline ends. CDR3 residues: CASSMDTPGGSITVEFF. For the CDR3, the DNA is TGTGCCAGTAGTATGGATACTCCGGGGGGCTCCATCACCGTAGAGTTCTTC.

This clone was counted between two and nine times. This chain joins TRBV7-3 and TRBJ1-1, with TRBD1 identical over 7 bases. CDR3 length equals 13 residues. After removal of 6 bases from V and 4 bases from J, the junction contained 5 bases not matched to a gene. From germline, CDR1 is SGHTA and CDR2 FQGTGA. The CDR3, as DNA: TGTGCCAGCAGGATGACAGGGATCACTGAAGCTTTCTTT. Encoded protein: CASRMTGITEAFF.

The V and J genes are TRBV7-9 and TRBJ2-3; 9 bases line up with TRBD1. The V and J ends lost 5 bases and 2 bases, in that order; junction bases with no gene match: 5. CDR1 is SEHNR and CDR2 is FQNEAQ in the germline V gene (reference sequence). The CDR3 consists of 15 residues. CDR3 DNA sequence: TGTGCCAGCAGCACGGACAGGGGAATCACAGATACGCAGTATTTT. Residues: CASSTDRGITDTQYF.

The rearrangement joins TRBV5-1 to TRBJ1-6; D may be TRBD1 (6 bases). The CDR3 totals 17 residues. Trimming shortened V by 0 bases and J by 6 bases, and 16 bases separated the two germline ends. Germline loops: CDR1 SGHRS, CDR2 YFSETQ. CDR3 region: CASSLGDWTVSNSPLHF. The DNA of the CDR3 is TGCGCCAGCAGCTTGGGCGACTGGACAGTTAGTAATTCACCCCTCCACTTT.

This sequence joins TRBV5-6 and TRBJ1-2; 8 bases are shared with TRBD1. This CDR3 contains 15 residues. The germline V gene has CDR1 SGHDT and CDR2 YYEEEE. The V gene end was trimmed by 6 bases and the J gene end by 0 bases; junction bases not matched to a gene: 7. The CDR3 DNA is TGTGCCAGCACCCCCGGGGACAGGCCTAACTATGGCTACACCTTC. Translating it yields CASTPGDRPNYGYTF. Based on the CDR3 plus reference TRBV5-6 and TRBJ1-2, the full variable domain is DAGVTQSPTHLIKTRGQQVTLRCSPKSGHDTVSWYQQALGQGPQFIFQYYEEEERQRGNFPDRFSGHQFPNYSSELNVNALLLGDSALYLCASTPGDRPNYGYTFGSGTRLTVV.

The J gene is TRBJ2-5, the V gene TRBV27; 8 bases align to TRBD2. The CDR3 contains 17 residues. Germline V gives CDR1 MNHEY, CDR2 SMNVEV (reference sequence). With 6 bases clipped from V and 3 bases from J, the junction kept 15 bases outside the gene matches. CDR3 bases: TGTGCCAGCAGCCCAATAGACACCGGGACTAGAAAAGAGACCCAGTACTTC. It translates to CASSPIDTGTRKETQYF.

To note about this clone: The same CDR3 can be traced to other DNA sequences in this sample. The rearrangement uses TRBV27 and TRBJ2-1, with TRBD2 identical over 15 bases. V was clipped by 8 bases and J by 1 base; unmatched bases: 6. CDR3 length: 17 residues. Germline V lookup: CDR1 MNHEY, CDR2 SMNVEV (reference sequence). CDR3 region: CASSGLAGGRSYNEQFF. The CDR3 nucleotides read TGTGCCAGCTCGGGACTAGCGGGAGGACGATCCTACAATGAGCAGTTCTTC.

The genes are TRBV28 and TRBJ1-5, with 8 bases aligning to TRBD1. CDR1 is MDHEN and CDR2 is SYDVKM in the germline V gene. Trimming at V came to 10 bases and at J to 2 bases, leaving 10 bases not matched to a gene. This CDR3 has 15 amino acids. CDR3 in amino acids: CAIHPRGPGNQPQHF. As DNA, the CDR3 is TGTGCCATCCACCCCAGGGGGCCTGGCAATCAGCCCCAGCATTTT.